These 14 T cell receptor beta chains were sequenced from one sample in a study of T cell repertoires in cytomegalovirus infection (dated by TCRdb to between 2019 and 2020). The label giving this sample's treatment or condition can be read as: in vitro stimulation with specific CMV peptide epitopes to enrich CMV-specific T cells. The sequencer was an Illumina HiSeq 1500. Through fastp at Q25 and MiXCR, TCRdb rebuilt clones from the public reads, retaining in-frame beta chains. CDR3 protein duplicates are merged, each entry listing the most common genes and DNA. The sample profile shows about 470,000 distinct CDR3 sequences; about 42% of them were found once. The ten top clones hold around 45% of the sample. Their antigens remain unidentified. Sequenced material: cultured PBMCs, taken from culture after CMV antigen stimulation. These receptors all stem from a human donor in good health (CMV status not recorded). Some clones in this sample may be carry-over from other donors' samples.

CDR3 coding DNA: TGTGCCAGCAGCCTGGGGACCCGGAACACCGGGGAGCTGTTTTTT. This codes for CASSLGTRNTGELFF. The chain uses TRBV14 and TRBJ2-2; D is perhaps TRBD1 or TRBD2 (5 bases each). Looked up from germline, CDR1 is SGHDN and CDR2 is FVKESK. The V end lost 4 bases, the J end lost 1 base, and 10 bases lay between the germline ends. The CDR3 spans 15 residues.

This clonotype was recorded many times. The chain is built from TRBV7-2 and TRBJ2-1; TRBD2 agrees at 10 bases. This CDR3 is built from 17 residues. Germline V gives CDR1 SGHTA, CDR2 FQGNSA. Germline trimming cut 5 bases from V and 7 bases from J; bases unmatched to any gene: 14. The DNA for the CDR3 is TGTGCCAGCAGCCCGAAGGGGAGCGGGAGGGCACGTAATGAGCAGTTCTTC. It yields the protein CASSPKGSGRARNEQFF. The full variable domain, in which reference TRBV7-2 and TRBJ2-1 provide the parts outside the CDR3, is GAGVSQSPSNKVTEKGKDVELRCDPISGHTALYWYRQSLGQGLEFLIYFQGNSAPDKSGLPSDRFSAERTGGSVSTLTIQRTQQEDSAVYLCASSPKGSGRARNEQFFGPGTRLTVL.

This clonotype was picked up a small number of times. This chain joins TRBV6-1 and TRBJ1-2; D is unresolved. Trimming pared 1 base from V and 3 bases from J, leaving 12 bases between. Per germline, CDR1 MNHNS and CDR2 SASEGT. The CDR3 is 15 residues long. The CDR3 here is CASSEGEPQYYGYTF. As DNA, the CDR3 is TGTGCCAGCAGTGAAGGCGAGCCCCAATACTATGGCTACACCTTC.

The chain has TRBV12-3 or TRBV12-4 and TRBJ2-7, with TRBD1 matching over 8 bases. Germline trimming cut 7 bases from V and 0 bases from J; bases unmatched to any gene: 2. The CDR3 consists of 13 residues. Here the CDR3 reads CASTGGFSYEQYF. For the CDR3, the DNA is TGTGCCAGCACAGGGGGCTTCTCCTACGAGCAGTACTTC.

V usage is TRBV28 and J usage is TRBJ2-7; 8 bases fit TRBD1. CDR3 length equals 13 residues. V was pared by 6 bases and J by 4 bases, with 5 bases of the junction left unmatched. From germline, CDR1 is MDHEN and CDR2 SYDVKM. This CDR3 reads CASRGTGDYEQYF. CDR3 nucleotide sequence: TGTGCCAGCAGGGGGACAGGAGATTACGAGCAGTACTTC.

This CDR3 is CSAGLQGGYTF. CDR3 DNA: TGCAGCGCCGGACTCCAGGGGGGCTACACCTTC. The chain recombines TRBV29-1 with TRBJ1-2; possibly TRBD1 for D (6 bases). Per germline, CDR1 SQVTM and CDR2 ANQGSEA. V was clipped by 7 bases and J by 8 bases, with 14 bases between them. The CDR3 totals 11 residues.

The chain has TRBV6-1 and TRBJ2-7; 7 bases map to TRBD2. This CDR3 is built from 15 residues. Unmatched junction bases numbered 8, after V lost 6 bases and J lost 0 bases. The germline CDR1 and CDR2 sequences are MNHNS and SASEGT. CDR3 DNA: TGTGCCAGCAGAATGCTAGCGGATAGCTCCTACGAGCAGTACTTC. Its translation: CASRMLADSSYEQYF.

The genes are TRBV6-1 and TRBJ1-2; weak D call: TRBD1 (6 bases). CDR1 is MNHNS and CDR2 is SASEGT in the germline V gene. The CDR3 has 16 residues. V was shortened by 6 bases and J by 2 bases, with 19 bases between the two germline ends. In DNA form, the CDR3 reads TGTGCCAGCAGCCTTTACAGGGCGAGCCAAAACTATGGCTACACCTTC. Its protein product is CASSLYRASQNYGYTF.

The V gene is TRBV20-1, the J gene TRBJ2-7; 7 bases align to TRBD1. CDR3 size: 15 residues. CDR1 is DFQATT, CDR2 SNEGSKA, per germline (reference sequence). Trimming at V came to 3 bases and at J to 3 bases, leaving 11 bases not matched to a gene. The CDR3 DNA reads TGCAGTGCTAGGGCTGGGGGACAGAGAAACTACGAGCAGTACTTC. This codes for CSARAGGQRNYEQYF.

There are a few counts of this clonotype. The CDR3 loop is CASITIDSVQYF. The CDR3 DNA reads as TGTGCCAGCATCACCATCGACAGCGTTCAGTACTTC. The rearrangement joins TRBV7-4 to TRBJ2-4, with D tentatively TRBD1 (5 bases). Trimming took off 7 bases at V and 11 bases at J, with 15 bases between the two ends. The germline V gene has CDR1 SGHVT and CDR2 SQSDAQ. The CDR3 consists of 12 residues.

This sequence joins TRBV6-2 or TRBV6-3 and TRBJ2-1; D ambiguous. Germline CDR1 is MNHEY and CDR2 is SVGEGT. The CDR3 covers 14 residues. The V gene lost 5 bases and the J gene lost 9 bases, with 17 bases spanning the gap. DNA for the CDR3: TGTGCCAGCAGTAACCCGCGGTCCATATTTGAGCAGTTCTTC. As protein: CASSNPRSIFEQFF.

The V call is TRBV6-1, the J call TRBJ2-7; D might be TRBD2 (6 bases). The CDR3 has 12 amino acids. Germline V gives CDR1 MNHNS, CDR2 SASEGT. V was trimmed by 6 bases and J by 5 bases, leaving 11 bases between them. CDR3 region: CASRAGWDEQYF. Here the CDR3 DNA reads TGTGCCAGCAGGGCGGGGTGGGACGAGCAGTACTTC.

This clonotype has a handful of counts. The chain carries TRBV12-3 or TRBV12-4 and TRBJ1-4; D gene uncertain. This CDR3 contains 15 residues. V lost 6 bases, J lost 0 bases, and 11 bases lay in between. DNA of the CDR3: TGTGCCAGCAGCAAGTGGAGAGCAACTAATGAAAAACTGTTTTTT. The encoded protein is CASSKWRATNEKLFF.

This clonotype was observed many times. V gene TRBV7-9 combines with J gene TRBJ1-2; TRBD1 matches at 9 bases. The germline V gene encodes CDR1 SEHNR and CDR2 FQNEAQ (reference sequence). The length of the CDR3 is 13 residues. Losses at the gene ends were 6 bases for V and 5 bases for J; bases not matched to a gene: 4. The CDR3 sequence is CASSTTGGYGYTF. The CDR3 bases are TGTGCCAGCAGTACGACAGGGGGATATGGCTACACCTTC.